This is a list of T cell receptor beta chains from one sample in a study of blood T cell repertoires in COVID-19. Some clones are missing from TCRdb's copy, which holds only in-frame ones; the method was immunoSEQ multiplex PCR. The data contain about 170,000 clones, around 86% of them seen just once; the ten biggest clones take up 6% to 7.5%. The sequenced sample was peripheral blood. The receptors were gathered from an elderly woman in a cohort sampled during active or convalescent COVID-19. CDR3s include the opening cysteine and the closing phenylalanine or tryptophan. D genes are given only for firm matches. Only part of the rows carry a size: once, few, many, or a class if the clone is expanded.

>TRBD1|TRBJ1-2|.|TRBV6-5
TGTGCCAGCAGTTACTCGGGGGGACAGAACTATGGCTACACCTTC
CASSYSGGQNYGYTF
>TRBD1|TRBJ1-1|.|TRBV4-2
TGTGCCAGCAGCCACGGACAGGGTAATGAAGCTTTCTTT
CASSHGQGNEAFF
>TRBD2|TRBJ2-5|.|TRBV5-1
TGCGCCAGCAGCTTTCCCAGCGGGAGGGCCGAGGAAGAGACCCAGTACTTC
CASSFPSGRAEEETQYF
>.|TRBJ2-7|.|TRBV20-1
TGCAGTGCTAGTCAGGGGAGCTCCTACGAGCAGTACTTC
CSASQGSSYEQYF
>TRBD1|TRBJ2-2|.|TRBV27
TGTGCCAGCAGAAAGGGACAGATGAACACCGGGGAGCTGTTTTTT
CASRKGQMNTGELFF
>.|TRBJ2-1|.|TRBV3-1/TRBV3-2
TGTGCCAGCCGGCTAGGTAATTACAATGAGCAGTTCTTC
CASRLGNYNEQFF
>.|TRBJ1-6|.|TRBV5-1
TGCGCCAGCAGCTTGGCACAGGGTGATCGACCCCTCCACTTT
CASSLAQGDRPLHF
>TRBD2|TRBJ2-1|.|TRBV3-1/TRBV3-2
TGTGCCAGCAGCCATCGGACTAGCGGGGGTACTGAGCAGTTCTTC
CASSHRTSGGTEQFF
>.|TRBJ2-5|.|TRBV19
TGTGCCAGTACCCCCGACGGGCTAGCGAAAGAGACCCAGTACTTC
CASTPDGLAKETQYF
>.|TRBJ1-4|.|TRBV5-6
TGTGCCAGCAGCCGCGAAGGGGGTACGGAAAAACTGTTTTTT
CASSREGGTEKLFF
>TRBD1|TRBJ2-1|.|TRBV2
TGTGCCAGCAGGAAAGACAGGGGGACGTACAATGAGCAGTTCTTC
CASRKDRGTYNEQFF
>TRBD2|TRBJ2-1|.|TRBV10-3
TGTGCCATCAGTGACAAAGCGGGAGTCAACAATGAGCAGTTCTTC
CAISDKAGVNNEQFF
>TRBD1|TRBJ2-1|once|TRBV12-3/TRBV12-4
TGTGCCAGCAGTCGGACAGGTAATGAGCAGTTCTTC
CASSRTGNEQFF
>.|TRBJ1-1|.|TRBV5-1
TGCGCCAGCAGCCGCCCGGGGGGGACTGAAGCTTTCTTT
CASSRPGGTEAFF
>TRBD2|TRBJ2-5|.|TRBV3-1/TRBV3-2
TGTGCCAGCAGCCTTCCGAGGACTAGCGCTGAGACCCAGTACTTC
CASSLPRTSAETQYF
>.|TRBJ1-3|.|TRBV5-1
TGCGCCAGCAGTAAAATAAGTAGCAGGGCTTCTGGAAACACCATATATTTT
CASSKISSRASGNTIYF
>.|TRBJ1-5|.|TRBV6-5
TGTGCCAGCAGTTACTCCTTCGCTCGGGGCAATCAGCCCCAGCATTTT
CASSYSFARGNQPQHF
>TRBD2|TRBJ2-7|few|TRBV9
TGTGCCAGCAGCTCCAATGGACTAGACGTCGACGAGCAGTACTTC
CASSSNGLDVDEQYF
>TRBD2|TRBJ2-2|.|TRBV29-1
TGCAGCGTTGAAGCGGCTAGCGGGCACACCGGGGAGCTGTTTTTT
CSVEAASGHTGELFF
>.|TRBJ2-5|.|TRBV30
TGTGCCTGGAGTGTGGCTGGTGGAGAGACCCAGTACTTC
CAWSVAGGETQYF